The 32 T cell receptor beta chains presented below share a single source sample, sequenced in a study of T cell responses to AZD1222 COVID-19 vaccine. Clones were read by immunoSEQ multiplex PCR, and TCRdb kept only the in-frame ones, dropping some. This sample has roughly 120,000 clones, with around 86% found just once. The specimen comprised peripheral blood, sampled on day 0 of AZD1222 vaccination. All receptors derive from an adult in good health.

The chain has TRBV7-2 and TRBJ2-3; D may correspond to TRBD1 or TRBD2 (5 bases each). The CDR3 covers 15 residues. V was trimmed by 1 base and J by 0 bases, leaving 8 bases between them. From germline, CDR1 is SGHTA and CDR2 FQGNSA. CDR3 loop: CASSLGGMSTDTQYF. For the CDR3, the DNA is TGTGCCAGCAGCTTAGGGGGGATGAGCACAGATACGCAGTATTTT.

This rearrangement joins TRBV14 to TRBJ2-1; tentatively, D is TRBD1 (6 bases). CDR1 is SGHDN and CDR2 is FVKESK in the germline V gene. The CDR3 is 13 amino acids. The V and J ends lost 0 bases and 11 bases respectively, with 11 bases between them. For the CDR3, the DNA is TGTGCCAGCAGCCAAGATAGAGGGGGAAAGCAGTTCTTC. Amino acids: CASSQDRGGKQFF.

The count of this clone is one. An end of the junction does not agree with germline; a read error may underlie this. The genes are TRBV7-3 and TRBJ1-1, with 8 positions matching TRBD1. CDR3 length equals 13 residues. Germline CDR1 is SGHTA and CDR2 is FQGTGA. CDR3 DNA: TGTGCCAGCAGCAGGGACAGGAACGCTGAAGCTTTCTTT. Translated: CASSRDRNAEAFF.

The chain uses TRBV27 and TRBJ2-7, with TRBD1 matching over 8 bases. The CDR3 is made up of 14 amino acids. Per the germline V gene, CDR1 is MNHEY and CDR2 is SMNVEV (reference sequence). Unmatched junction bases numbered 8, after V lost 3 bases and J lost 7 bases. CDR3 bases: TGTGCCAGCAGTTTTAGTCAGGGGGCGGGGGAGCAGTACTTC. Translation gives CASSFSQGAGEQYF.

V gene TRBV3-1 (or the pseudogene TRBV3-2) combines with J gene TRBJ2-5; 8 nucleotides line up with TRBD2. The CDR3 runs 12 residues. Trimming cost V 10 bases and J 7 bases; bases outside gene matches: 8. Germline assignment: CDR1 LGHDT and CDR2 YNNKEL (reference sequence). The CDR3 is CATGGATWTQYF. The CDR3, as DNA: TGTGCCACGGGGGGGGCCACGTGGACCCAGTACTTC.

The chain combines TRBV27 with TRBJ2-7; D uncertain. Germline-derived CDR1 and CDR2 are MNHEY and SMNVEV (reference sequence). V was cut by 0 bases and J by 1 base, with 7 bases left in between. The CDR3 is made up of 14 amino acids. As DNA, the CDR3 is TGTGCCAGCAGTTTATCCAGGAGTTCCTACGAGCAGTACTTC. Its protein product is CASSLSRSSYEQYF.

This clone was detected a few times. V and J are TRBV7-2 and TRBJ2-7; the D gene could be TRBD1 or TRBD2 (5 bases each). Trimming left V 5 bases short and J 5 bases short, with 16 bases between. CDR3 length: 14 amino acids. Germline assignment: CDR1 SGHTA and CDR2 FQGNSA. The CDR3 region is CASSPMRRDHEQYF. The CDR3, as DNA: TGTGCCAGCAGCCCGATGCGCAGGGACCACGAGCAGTACTTC.

The chain uses TRBV6-4 and TRBJ1-2; D gene ambiguous. CDR1 MRHNA and CDR2 SNTAGT come from the germline V gene. The V end was cut by 3 bases, the J end by 7 bases, with 18 bases between. The CDR3 length is 15 residues. CDR3 residues: CASSEGYFSTRGYTF. The CDR3 DNA reads TGTGCCAGCAGTGAAGGGTACTTTTCAACGCGTGGCTACACCTTC.

The rearrangement links TRBV9 to TRBJ2-5; perhaps TRBD2 as D (5 bases). Germline CDR1 SGDLS, CDR2 YYNGEE. V dropped 3 bases and J dropped 5 bases, with 11 bases sitting between them. The CDR3 sequence is 13 residues long. The CDR3 spells CASSARDRETQYF. Written as DNA, the CDR3 is TGTGCCAGCAGCGCCCGGGATCGGGAGACCCAGTACTTC.

This clone showed up just once. The chain employs TRBV7-2 and TRBJ2-7; a possible D gene is TRBD1 (5 bases). Deletions cut 5 bases from V and 0 bases from J, with 11 bases between. There are 14 residues in the CDR3. Germline values: CDR1 SGHTA, CDR2 FQGNSA. CDR3: CASSPRADSYEQYF. The DNA of the CDR3 is TGTGCCAGCAGCCCCAGGGCGGACTCCTACGAGCAGTACTTC.

This clone showed up just a few times. V usage is TRBV5-4 and J usage is TRBJ2-1; D ambiguous. The CDR3 spans 14 residues. V dropped 2 bases and J dropped 9 bases, with 15 bases sitting between them. The germline V gene has CDR1 SGHNT and CDR2 YYREEE (reference sequence). DNA for the CDR3: TGTGCCAGCAGCTTCAGGCGGATAGACGGTGAGCAGTTCTTC. Residues: CASSFRRIDGEQFF.

The genes are TRBV6-2 or TRBV6-3 and TRBJ1-1, with a tentative D call TRBD1 (6 bases). V lost 4 bases, J lost 7 bases, and 10 bases lay in between. CDR3 length equals 12 residues. Germline CDR1 reads MNHEY; CDR2 reads SVGEGT. The CDR3 DNA sequence: TGTGCCAGCAGTTCCCGGGGGCGTGAAGCTTTCTTT. As protein: CASSSRGREAFF.

This clone occurred once. J is TRBJ2-5 and V is TRBV2, with D unclear. CDR1 SNHLY and CDR2 FYNNEI come from the germline V gene. V lost 2 bases to trimming and J lost 5 bases, with 9 bases between them. CDR3 length equals 13 residues. CDR3 region: CASSETRYETQYF. CDR3 nucleotide sequence: TGTGCCAGCAGTGAAACCCGCTATGAGACCCAGTACTTC. Together with reference TRBV2 and TRBJ2-5, the CDR3 gives the full variable domain: EPEVTQTPSHQVTQMGQEVILRCVPISNHLYFYWYRQILGQKVEFLVSFYNNEISEKSEIFDDQFSVERPDGSNFTLKIRSTKLEDSAMYFCASSETRYETQYFGPGTRLLVL.

The V and J genes are TRBV9 and TRBJ2-4, with TRBD1 matching over 8 bases. Trimming removed 3 bases from V and 3 bases from J; junction bases left unmatched: 8. The CDR3 spans 16 residues. Germline V gene data show CDR1 as SGDLS and CDR2 as YYNGEE. DNA for the CDR3: TGTGCCAGCAGCGAACAACAGGGGGTTGTCAAAAACATTCAGTACTTC. Protein: CASSEQQGVVKNIQYF.

The CDR3 loop reads CAWSQRGTGGAGYTF. In DNA form, the CDR3 reads TGTGCCTGGAGTCAACGGGGGACAGGGGGCGCGGGCTACACCTTC. The V and J genes are TRBV30 and TRBJ1-2, with TRBD1 identical over 12 bases. V trimming: 2 bases; J trimming: 8 bases; junction bases outside the gene matches: 9. The CDR3 contains 15 residues. Germline V CDR1 and CDR2: GTSNPN, SVGIG (reference sequence).

In DNA form, the CDR3 reads TGTGCCAGCAGCTCACCGTGGACTAGCGGGAGACACGAGCAGTACTTC. Translated: CASSSPWTSGRHEQYF. The V and J genes are TRBV7-9 and TRBJ2-7, with TRBD2 matching over 13 bases. CDR1 and CDR2 from the germline V gene are SEHNR and FQNEAQ (reference sequence). This CDR3 comprises 16 residues. V lost 4 bases to trimming and J lost 5 bases; unmatched junction nucleotides: 8.

This chain joins TRBV18 and TRBJ2-1; TRBD2 agrees at 7 bases. This CDR3 spans 16 amino acids. V dropped 4 bases and J dropped 0; count of bases not matched to a gene: 6. CDR1 is KGHSH, CDR2 LQKENI, per germline. This chain's CDR3 is CASSLLGGSSYNEQFF. The CDR3 DNA reads TGTGCCAGCTCACTCCTGGGGGGGAGCTCCTACAATGAGCAGTTCTTC.

This sequence joins TRBV18 and TRBJ2-7, with 10 positions matching TRBD1. After removal of 0 bases from V and 2 bases from J, the junction contained 4 bases not matched to a gene. The CDR3 contains 16 residues. The germline V gene encodes CDR1 KGHSH and CDR2 LQKENI. CDR3 coding DNA: TGTGCCAGCTCACCACCGGGACAGGGGACCGCCTACGAGCAGTACTTC. This translates into CASSPPGQGTAYEQYF. Supplemented by reference TRBV18 and TRBJ2-7, the full variable domain reads NAGVMQNPRHLVRRRGQEARLRCSPMKGHSHVYWYRQLPEEGLKFMVYLQKENIIDESGMPKERFSAEFPKEGPSILRIQQVVRGDSAAYFCASSPPGQGTAYEQYFGPGTRLTVT.

This sequence joins TRBV7-2 and TRBJ1-1; TRBD1 aligns across 7 bases. Trimming took 5 bases from V and 0 from J; bases not matched to a gene: 9. The CDR3 runs to 16 residues. Germline V gene data show CDR1 as SGHTA and CDR2 as FQGNSA. The CDR3 DNA is TGTGCCAGCAGCCTGGGACAGACGGCGTTGAACACTGAAGCTTTCTTT. Amino acid sequence: CASSLGQTALNTEAFF.

The chain couples TRBV7-2 to TRBJ2-2; TRBD2 agrees at 12 bases. The germline CDR1 and CDR2 sequences are SGHTA and FQGNSA. The CDR3 has 19 amino acids. Trimming removed 5 bases from V and 6 bases from J; junction bases left unmatched: 16. As DNA, the CDR3 is TGTGCCAGCAGCCCAAAAAGTATCGGGACTAGCGGGCGCTCCGGGGAGCTGTTTTTT. Protein sequence: CASSPKSIGTSGRSGELFF.

J is TRBJ2-5 and V is TRBV5-6; no definite D call. Germline assignment: CDR1 SGHDT and CDR2 YYEEEE. The CDR3 is 15 residues long. V lost 7 bases, J lost 1 base, and 17 bases lay in between. The CDR3 is CASRIAVQPQETQYF. CDR3 bases: TGTGCCAGCCGAATTGCGGTTCAGCCCCAAGAGACCCAGTACTTC.

This chain uses TRBV19 with TRBJ2-7; TRBD1 aligns across 8 bases. This CDR3 contains 15 residues. V was clipped by 5 bases and J by 2 bases; unmatched bases: 8. The germline V gene has CDR1 LNHDA and CDR2 SQIVND (reference sequence). The CDR3 region has the DNA TGTGCCAGTAGTGACCCCGGACAGGGAACCTACGAGCAGTACTTC. Its translation is CASSDPGQGTYEQYF.

CDR3 DNA: TGTGCCAGTAGTGGGGCTACGGGACGCGAGCAGTTCTTC. It yields the protein CASSGATGREQFF. The chain combines TRBV19 with TRBJ2-1; D may correspond to TRBD1 or TRBD2 (5 bases each). The germline CDR1 and CDR2 sequences are LNHDA and SQIVND (reference sequence). The CDR3 is 13 residues long. V shed 5 bases and J shed 10 bases, with 15 bases lying between them.

The chain has TRBV2 and TRBJ2-5, with D possibly being TRBD2 (5 bases). Deletions cut 6 bases from V and 0 bases from J, with 11 bases between. This CDR3 is 14 amino acids long. The germline V gene encodes CDR1 SNHLY and CDR2 FYNNEI. As DNA, the CDR3 is TGTGCCAGCAGCCGGGATAGGAACCAAGAGACCCAGTACTTC. Its protein product is CASSRDRNQETQYF.

This clone was counted once. The rearrangement uses TRBV28 and TRBJ1-2; D unclear. The germline V and J ends were trimmed by 4 bases and 4 bases, with 13 bases remaining between them. The CDR3 sequence is 14 residues long. Germline V lookup: CDR1 MDHEN, CDR2 SYDVKM. The CDR3 spells CASSWAVGAYGYTF. DNA of the CDR3: TGTGCCAGCAGTTGGGCCGTTGGAGCCTATGGCTACACCTTC.

The genes are TRBV12-3 or TRBV12-4 and TRBJ1-2; D ambiguous. CDR3 size: 11 residues. V lost 1 base and J lost 9, with 6 bases in between. The CDR3 DNA follows: TGTGCCAGCAGTTTAGGGGATAGCTACACCTTC. Its protein is CASSLGDSYTF.

In this sample, this clone turned up once. This rearrangement joins TRBV28 to TRBJ2-1, with D possibly TRBD1 on 6 matching bases. Trimming shortened V by 6 bases and J by 6 bases, and 15 bases separated the two germline ends. The CDR3 has 14 amino acids. CDR1 and CDR2 from the germline V gene are MDHEN and SYDVKM. The CDR3 bases are TGTGCCAGCAGCCAACAGGGTATCGTCAATGAGCAGTTCTTC. Amino acids: CASSQQGIVNEQFF.

This chain links TRBV30 with TRBJ2-3, with 12 bases matching TRBD2. The CDR3 loop spans 15 amino acids. The germline gives CDR1 GTSNPN, CDR2 SVGIG (reference sequence). The trim removed 5 bases at V and 7 bases at J, leaving 10 bases unmatched. CDR3 in amino acids: CAWQGTSGFGNTQYF. Here the CDR3 DNA reads TGTGCCTGGCAGGGGACTAGCGGGTTCGGGAATACGCAGTATTTT.

The chain combines TRBV27 with TRBJ1-2; the match to TRBD1 covers 7 bases. With 7 bases clipped from V and 7 bases from J, the junction kept 9 bases outside the gene matches. Per the germline V gene, CDR1 is MNHEY and CDR2 is SMNVEV (reference sequence). The CDR3 totals 13 residues. CDR3 sequence: CASTTTGRAGYTF. The CDR3 DNA sequence: TGTGCCAGCACAACGACAGGGAGGGCTGGCTACACCTTC.

The chain uses TRBV7-2 and TRBJ1-5; possibly TRBD1 for D (6 bases). The V gene's germline CDR1 is SGHTA and CDR2 FQGNSA. The ends were cut back, 0 bases at V and 5 bases at J, with 8 bases in the middle. The CDR3 runs to 14 residues. The CDR3 here is CASSLAGGHQPQHF. The CDR3 nucleotides read TGTGCCAGCAGCTTAGCGGGGGGCCATCAGCCCCAGCATTTT.

The V call is TRBV6-5, the J call TRBJ1-6, with D unclear. The V gene lost 0 bases and the J gene lost 7 bases, with 13 bases spanning the gap. The CDR3 length is 16 residues. Germline V lookup: CDR1 MNHEY, CDR2 SVGAGI. The CDR3 DNA sequence: TGTGCCAGCAGTTACTCCCGCGGGTCCCCCAATTCACCCCTCCACTTT. Translation gives CASSYSRGSPNSPLHF.

The chain joins TRBV7-9 to TRBJ1-3, with D uncertain. Trimming cost V 5 bases and J 4 bases, with 6 bases left between them. The germline V gene has CDR1 SEHNR and CDR2 FQNEAQ (reference sequence). The CDR3 contains 12 residues. CDR3 nucleotides: TGTGCCAGCAGCCGAAGCGGAAACACCATATATTTT. Its protein is CASSRSGNTIYF. The whole variable domain, filled in from reference TRBV7-9 and TRBJ1-3, reads DTGVSQNPRHKITKRGQNVTFRCDPISEHNRLYWYRQTLGQGPEFLTYFQNEAQLEKSRLLSDRFSAERPKGSFSTLEIQRTEQGDSAMYLCASSRSGNTIYFGEGSWLTVV.